These 18 T cell receptor beta chains share one sample of origin, sequenced in a study of blood T cell repertoires in COVID-19. Assay used: immunoSEQ multiplex PCR; TCRdb lists only in-frame clones, some missing. The profile shows 150,000 or so clones, more than 70% of them singletons. The sample consisted of PBMCs or T cells enriched from blood (not recorded which). These receptors were collected from a woman in her forties or fifties in a cohort exposed to, infected with or recovered from COVID-19 (not recorded which).

The CDR3 sequence is CASSEAGSGRGYTF. CDR3 nucleotide sequence: TGTGCCAGCAGTGAAGCTGGCAGCGGACGTGGCTACACCTTC. The chain joins TRBV6-1 to TRBJ1-2; D remains unclear. Trimming stripped 0 bases from V and 7 bases from J, with 12 bases between. Germline loops: CDR1 MNHNS, CDR2 SASEGT. The CDR3 covers 14 residues.

The count of this clone is one. The chain carries TRBV13 and TRBJ2-1; weak D call: TRBD2 (5 bases). CDR3 size: 16 residues. Trimming stripped 1 base from V and 9 bases from J, with 19 bases between. Germline CDR1 and CDR2: PRHDT and FYEKMQ (reference sequence). This chain's CDR3 is CASSLDNGVLSGEQFF. CDR3 in DNA: TGTGCCAGCAGCTTAGATAACGGGGTGCTGTCGGGTGAGCAGTTCTTC.

This clone was recorded a few times. The V call is TRBV2, the J call TRBJ1-3; maybe TRBD1 (6 bases). This CDR3 has 13 amino acids. Germline CDR1 and CDR2: SNHLY and FYNNEI. Trimming took 6 bases from V and 4 from J, leaving 10 bases between them. The CDR3 spells CASRTGQGNTIYF. The CDR3, as DNA: TGTGCCAGCAGAACCGGACAGGGAAACACCATATATTTT.

This clone came up once. Other DNA sequences from this sample encode an identical CDR3 as well. The chain employs TRBV28 and TRBJ1-3; D remains unclear. CDR1 and CDR2 from the germline V gene are MDHEN and SYDVKM. Trimming pared 2 bases from V and 0 bases from J, leaving 8 bases between. This CDR3 comprises 15 residues. The CDR3 loop reads CASSLEWSSGNTIYF. The CDR3 nucleotides read TGTGCCAGCAGTTTAGAATGGAGCTCTGGAAACACCATATATTTT.

On this clone itself: At one boundary the junction diverges from the germline segment, which might be a read error. J is TRBJ1-4 and V is TRBV28, with D possibly TRBD1 on 6 matching bases. This CDR3 is 15 amino acids long. CDR1 MDHEN and CDR2 SYDVKM come from the germline V gene. CDR3 region: CASRLLGASNEKLFF. For the CDR3, the DNA is TGTGCCAGCAGGTTATTGGGGGCGTCTAATGAAAAACTGTTTTTT.

The chain carries TRBV2 and TRBJ2-1, with TRBD1 matching 8 bases. The CDR3 contains 14 residues. Germline lookup yields CDR1 SNHLY and CDR2 FYNNEI. Germline trimming cut 6 bases from V and 6 bases from J; bases unmatched to any gene: 7. The CDR3: CASRRTGILNEQFF. The CDR3 DNA is TGTGCCAGCAGGAGGACAGGGATTCTCAATGAGCAGTTCTTC.

The genes are TRBV18 and TRBJ1-1; 10 nucleotides align to TRBD1. Per the germline V gene, CDR1 is KGHSH and CDR2 is LQKENI. This CDR3 is built from 15 residues. The J segment lost 6 bases and the V segment lost 0 bases, leaving 4 bases of the junction unmatched. The CDR3 loop is CASSPPGQGVAEAFF. The CDR3 coding sequence is TGTGCCAGCTCACCACCAGGACAGGGGGTGGCTGAAGCTTTCTTT.

V usage is TRBV28 and J usage is TRBJ1-6; TRBD1 matches at 8 bases. J was trimmed by 7 bases and V by 6 bases; bases with no gene match: 17. The CDR3 is 18 residues long. Germline CDR1 and CDR2: MDHEN and SYDVKM. The CDR3 sequence: CASSSPVAGTGSNSPLHF. In DNA form, the CDR3 reads TGTGCCAGCAGCTCCCCCGTTGCGGGGACAGGATCAAATTCACCCCTCCACTTT.

A single count supports this clone. J is TRBJ2-7 and V is TRBV4-3; 10 bases are shared with TRBD2. The CDR3 extends over 17 amino acids. With V trimmed by 0 bases and J by 4 bases, 9 bases remained unmatched. Germline lookup yields CDR1 LGHNA and CDR2 YSLEER. The CDR3 coding sequence is TGCGCCAGCAGCCAAGATCAAATAGCGGGGGGCGAATACGAGCAGTACTTC. Translation gives CASSQDQIAGGEYEQYF.

The CDR3 region is CASSPSGGGPYEQYF. CDR3 bases: TGCGCCAGCAGCCCCAGCGGCGGGGGGCCCTACGAGCAGTACTTC. This chain joins TRBV4-3 and TRBJ2-7, with 8 bases that match TRBD2. Germline-derived CDR1 and CDR2 are LGHNA and YSLEER. V lost 4 bases and J lost 2; bases outside the gene matches: 7. There are 15 residues in the CDR3.

The genes are TRBV5-4 and TRBJ2-7; 13 nucleotides align to TRBD2. With 4 bases clipped from V and 7 bases from J, the junction kept 8 bases outside the gene matches. Germline-derived CDR1 and CDR2 are SGHNT and YYREEE (reference sequence). The CDR3 covers 15 residues. In nucleotides, the CDR3 is TGTGCCAGCAGCCCCCGGACTAGCGGGAGAACTGAGCAGTACTTC. It yields the protein CASSPRTSGRTEQYF.

This chain joins TRBV27 and TRBJ2-7, with 10 bases matching TRBD1. Germline values: CDR1 MNHEY, CDR2 SMNVEV (reference sequence). The ends lost 6 bases at V and 7 bases at J; junction bases unmatched: 6. This CDR3 comprises 13 residues. For the CDR3, the DNA is TGTGCCAGCAGAGGACAGGGGGTCGGGGAGCAGTACTTC. Translated: CASRGQGVGEQYF.

In its sample, this clone was seen once. This chain connects TRBV9 to TRBJ1-3; D call uncertain. V shed 3 bases and J shed 0 bases, with 4 bases lying between them. The CDR3 spans 13 residues. CDR1 SGDLS and CDR2 YYNGEE come from the germline V gene. This CDR3 is CASSGLSGNTIYF. The CDR3 nucleotides read TGTGCCAGCAGCGGTCTCTCTGGAAACACCATATATTTT.

The CDR3 DNA is TGCGCCAGCAGCTCTAGCGGGGGGGTTATCAATGAGCAGTTCTTC. It encodes CASSSSGGVINEQFF. This sequence joins TRBV5-1 and TRBJ2-1; 12 positions match TRBD2. Trimming took 3 bases from V and 6 from J; bases not matched to a gene: 4. In germline, CDR1 is SGHRS, CDR2 YFSETQ. This CDR3 is 15 amino acids long.

The genes are TRBV10-3 and TRBJ1-1; weak D call: TRBD1 (6 bases). V shed 2 bases and J shed 0 bases, with 16 bases lying between them. The CDR3 has 17 amino acids. Germline V gene data show CDR1 as ENHRY and CDR2 as SYGVKD. CDR3 sequence (DNA): TGTGCCATCAGTGAGACAGGGAAGGGGTTTGTGAACACTGAAGCTTTCTTT. Protein product: CAISETGKGFVNTEAFF.

With regard to this clone: Its ends do not fully match the called genes, so a read error is possible. Here the CDR3 DNA reads TGTGCCAGCAGACAAGACTTGAACACTGAAGCTTTCTTT. Protein: CASRQDLNTEAFF. V gene TRBV14 combines with J gene TRBJ1-1; no clear D gene. This CDR3 is 13 amino acids long. Germline V gives CDR1 SGHDN, CDR2 FVKESK.

This chain joins TRBV28 and TRBJ2-5; no clear D gene. Germline assignment: CDR1 MDHEN and CDR2 SYDVKM. V lost 6 bases and J 7 bases, leaving 9 bases between the germline ends. This CDR3 is built from 11 residues. As DNA, the CDR3 is TGTGCCAGCAGCCGAGCGAGGACCCAGTACTTC. Translating it yields CASSRARTQYF.

V usage is TRBV19 and J usage is TRBJ1-5; TRBD1 aligns across 7 bases. V gave up 6 bases and J gave up 4 bases; unmatched junction bases: 6. Germline lookup yields CDR1 LNHDA and CDR2 SQIVND (reference sequence). The CDR3 sequence is 14 residues long. The CDR3 region is CASSRDSSNQPQHF. CDR3 sequence (DNA): TGTGCCAGTAGCCGGGACAGTTCTAATCAGCCCCAGCATTTT.